These T cell receptor beta chains were read from a single sample in a study of blood T cells in healthy people across ages. Using its own MiXCR run on the 5' RACE reads, TCRdb lists one record per CDR3 protein. This sample carries 1 million or so distinct CDR3 sequences, less than 25% of them seen once, and the ten largest clones take around 0.75%. The same specimen was also included in a second study, on T cells of mothers and their children.

Sequencing used blood. The receptors here all came from a girl between 2 and 10 years old in good health. Both conserved end residues are part of each CDR3. The order of the fields is clone size, D gene, J gene, V gene, CDR3 DNA, CDR3 protein. A D gene is named only where the DNA matches it firmly. Clone size is stated in some rows and not others, as once, few, many or a class when expanded.

>.|.|TRBJ2-1|TRBV6-5
TGTGCCAGCAGTTACTCCCCGGACAGCTCCTACAATGAGCAGTTCTTC
CASSYSPDSSYNEQFF
>.|.|TRBJ2-7|TRBV24-1
TGTGCCACCGCCAGCCGTCAGGGCTACGAGCAGTACTTC
CATASRQGYEQYF
>.|TRBD1|TRBJ2-4|TRBV5-1
TGCGCCAGCAGCCCGTCCGGGACAGGGGCCAAAAACATTCAGTACTTC
CASSPSGTGAKNIQYF
>few|.|TRBJ2-5|TRBV20-1
TGCAGTGCTAGAAATGAACCCTGGGACCACCAAGAGACCCAGTACTTC
CSARNEPWDHQETQYF
>.|.|TRBJ1-1|TRBV7-2
TGTGCCAGCAGCTTAGAAGTCGGTGGGTTCATGAACACTGAAGCTTTCTTT
CASSLEVGGFMNTEAFF
>.|.|TRBJ1-5|TRBV2
TGTGCCAGCAGTACGGACAGCGTTATTACGCCCCAGCATTTT
CASSTDSVITPQHF
>.|TRBD2|TRBJ2-3|TRBV19
TGTGCCAGTAGTATAACAGCGGGAGGTACAGATACGCAGTATTTT
CASSITAGGTDTQYF
>few|.|TRBJ1-1|TRBV20-1
TGCAGTGCTAGAGAGCCGGACACTGAAGCTTTCTTT
CSAREPDTEAFF
>few|TRBD1|TRBJ2-2|TRBV10-3
TGTGCCATCAGGGACAGGGGTAACACCGGGGAGCTGTTTTTT
CAIRDRGNTGELFF
>few|TRBD2|TRBJ2-7|TRBV2
TGTGCCAGTATCAAAGGGACTAGCGGGAGTGGGTACGAGCAGTACTTC
CASIKGTSGSGYEQYF
>.|.|TRBJ2-7|TRBV27
TGTGCCAGCGCGGTGAGCGTGTACTCCTACGAGCAGTACTTC
CASAVSVYSYEQYF
>.|.|TRBJ1-4|TRBV7-9
TGTGCCAGCAGCTTAGGTGAGGTGGGACTGTTTTTT
CASSLGEVGLFF
>few|TRBD1|TRBJ1-2|TRBV27
TGTGCCAGTAGGGGGCTGGTAGTTGGCTACACCTTC
CASRGLVVGYTF
>few|TRBD2|TRBJ2-7|TRBV3-1
TGTGCCAGCAGCCACCTAGCGGGGAGCTATTACGAGCAGTACTTC
CASSHLAGSYYEQYF
>.|TRBD1|TRBJ2-7|TRBV4-1
TGCGCCAGCAGCCAAGTGGGACAGGGACCCTACGAGCAGTACTTC
CASSQVGQGPYEQYF
>.|TRBD1|TRBJ1-2|TRBV20-1
TGCAGTGCTCGAGGACAGGGGGTAGGGGTGAACTATGGCTACACCTTC
CSARGQGVGVNYGYTF
>few|TRBD2|TRBJ2-5|TRBV27
TGTGCCAGCAGTTTAGTGTCGGGAGGGTCGCGAGAGACCCAGTACTTC
CASSLVSGGSRETQYF
>many|TRBD2|TRBJ2-7|TRBV28
TGTGCCAGCAGTTCCCGGATCATCACCGGGACTAGCGGGAGTGGGGTGGCCTACGAGCAGTACTTC
CASSSRIITGTSGSGVAYEQYF
>few|TRBD1|TRBJ2-5|TRBV3-1
TGTGCCAGCAGCCGAACAGGGGGCCTCTACCAAGAGACCCAGTACTTC
CASSRTGGLYQETQYF
>few|TRBD2|TRBJ2-1|TRBV29-1
TGCAGCGCGCTCGGACTAGCGGGATACAATGAGCAGTTCTTC
CSALGLAGYNEQFF
>.|.|TRBJ2-1|TRBV9
TGTGCCAGCAGCGTTGGGGGCATGATGTACAATGAGCAGTTCTTC
CASSVGGMMYNEQFF
>few|TRBD2|TRBJ2-3|TRBV9
TGTGCCAGCAGCTTGCCGACTAGCGGGGATCCCACAGATACGCAGTATTTT
CASSLPTSGDPTDTQYF
>few|.|TRBJ1-2|TRBV20-1
TGCAGTGCCGCTCGGGCAGAAATTAACTATGGCTACACCTTC
CSAARAEINYGYTF
>few|TRBD1|TRBJ2-1|TRBV24-1
TGTGCCACCAGTGACCCCGGGACAGGGCGGGATGAGCAGTTCTTC
CATSDPGTGRDEQFF
>few|.|TRBJ2-7|TRBV7-8
TGTGCCAGCAGCTTAGTTGCAGGATCAGCGGAGGGGAACGAGCAGTACTTC
CASSLVAGSAEGNEQYF
>.|.|TRBJ2-5|TRBV7-3
TGTGCCAGCAGCTGGGGAGCTGGGGGTCAAGAGACCCAGTACTTC
CASSWGAGGQETQYF
>.|.|TRBJ1-1|TRBV25-1
TGTGCCAGCAGTGCCCCGGCAGGGCAAGCTTTCTTT
CASSAPAGQAFF
>few|TRBD1|TRBJ2-7|TRBV20-1
TGCAGTGCTAATCGACAGGGGGCCTACGAGCAGTACTTC
CSANRQGAYEQYF
>few|.|TRBJ1-5|TRBV24-1
TGTGCCACCAGTGATCCGACCAATCAGCCCCAGCATTTT
CATSDPTNQPQHF
>few|TRBD2|TRBJ2-1|TRBV4-3
TGCGCCAGCAGCCAAGACTCCCGGGGGGAATTCGAGCAGTTCTTC
CASSQDSRGEFEQFF
>.|TRBD1|TRBJ2-7|TRBV13
TGTGCCAGCAGCAAGTGGGACAGCCCCTACGAGCAGTACTTC
CASSKWDSPYEQYF
>few|.|TRBJ2-1|TRBV5-1
TGCGCCAGCAGCTTAGCCGGGACTGATTGGGATGAGCAGTTCTTC
CASSLAGTDWDEQFF
>few|TRBD1|TRBJ1-1|TRBV3-1
TGTGCCAGCAGCCAGGCCGGGACAGGGTATGGTGAAGCTTTCTTT
CASSQAGTGYGEAFF
>few|.|TRBJ2-1|TRBV20-1
TGCAGTGCTAGAGATCGGTCCCCGGTTTCATCAAGAACACCTTCGACACACAATGAGCAGTTCTTC
CSARDRSPVSSRTPSTHNEQFF